This T cell receptor beta chain is from a study of shared clonotypes between healthy human individuals. On this clone: Its antigen is currently unknown.

The method was immunoSEQ multiplex PCR; TCRdb's version includes in-frame clones alone and lacks a portion of them. This sample yields roughly 1,100,000 clones, of which around 76% are seen a single time; about 1.5% belongs to the top ten. The CDR3 has 15 amino acids. Trimming at V came to 4 bases and at J to 2 bases, leaving 3 bases not matched to a gene. The V gene's germline CDR1 is SGDLS and CDR2 YYNGEE. Notes on the study in general: Clonotype sharing levels among donors were expected to vary with sequencing depth. Rarefaction analysis demonstrated incomplete sorted-subset sequencing notwithstanding large depth.

Donors included only healthy HIV-negative adults lacking recent acute infections or vaccinations. The donors were all Caucasian adults (living in Nashville, Tennessee). Sequenced material: memory CD4+ T cells sorted from blood. Documented subset: CD45RA-negative fraction. The chain carries TRBV9 and TRBJ1-3, with 10 positions matching TRBD1. This clonotype was obtained from a man in his late teens or twenties in good health. Written as DNA, the CDR3 is TGTGCCAGCAGCCCGGGACAGGGGACTGGAAACACCATATATTTT. As protein: CASSPGQGTGNTIYF.